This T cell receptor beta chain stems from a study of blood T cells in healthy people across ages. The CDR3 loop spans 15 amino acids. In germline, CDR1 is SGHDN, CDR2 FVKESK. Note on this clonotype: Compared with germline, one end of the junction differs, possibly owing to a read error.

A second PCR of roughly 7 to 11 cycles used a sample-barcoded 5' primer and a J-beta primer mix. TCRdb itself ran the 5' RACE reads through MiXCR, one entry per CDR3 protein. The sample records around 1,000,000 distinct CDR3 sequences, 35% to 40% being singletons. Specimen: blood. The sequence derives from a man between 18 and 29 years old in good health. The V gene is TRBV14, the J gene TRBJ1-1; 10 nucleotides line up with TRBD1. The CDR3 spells CASSQGWDRGDTDFF. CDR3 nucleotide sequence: TGTGCCAGCAGTCAAGGTTGGGACAGGGGCGACACCGATTTCTTT. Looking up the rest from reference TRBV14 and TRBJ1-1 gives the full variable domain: EAGVTQFPSHSVIEKGQTVTLRCDPISGHDNLYWYRRVMGKEIKFLLHFVKESKQDESGMPNNRFLAERTGGTYSTLKVQPAELEDSGVYFCASSQGWDRGDTDFFGQGTRLTVV.